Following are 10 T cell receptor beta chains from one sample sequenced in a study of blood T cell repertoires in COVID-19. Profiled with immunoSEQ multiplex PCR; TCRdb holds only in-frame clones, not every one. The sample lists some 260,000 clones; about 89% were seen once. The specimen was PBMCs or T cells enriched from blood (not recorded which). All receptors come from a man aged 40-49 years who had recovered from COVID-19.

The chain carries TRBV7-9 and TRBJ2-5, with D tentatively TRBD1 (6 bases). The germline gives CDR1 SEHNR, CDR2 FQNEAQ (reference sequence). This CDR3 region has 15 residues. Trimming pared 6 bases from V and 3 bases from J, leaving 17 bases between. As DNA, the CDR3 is TGTGCCAGCAGTTCGGTACAGGGAAAAAAAGAGACCCAGTACTTC. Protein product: CASSSVQGKKETQYF.

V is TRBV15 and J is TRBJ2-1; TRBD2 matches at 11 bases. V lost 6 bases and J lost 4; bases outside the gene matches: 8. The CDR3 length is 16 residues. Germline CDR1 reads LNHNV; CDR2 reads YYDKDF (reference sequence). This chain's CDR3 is CATRPTGTSGYNEQFF. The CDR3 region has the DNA TGTGCCACCAGACCTACCGGGACTAGCGGTTACAATGAGCAGTTCTTC.

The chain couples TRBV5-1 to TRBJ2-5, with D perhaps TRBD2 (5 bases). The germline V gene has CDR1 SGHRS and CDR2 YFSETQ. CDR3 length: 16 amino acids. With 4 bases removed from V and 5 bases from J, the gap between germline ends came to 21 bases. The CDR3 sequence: CASSPVLGESVETQYF. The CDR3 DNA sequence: TGCGCCAGCAGCCCCGTTCTCGGGGAATCGGTGGAGACCCAGTACTTC.

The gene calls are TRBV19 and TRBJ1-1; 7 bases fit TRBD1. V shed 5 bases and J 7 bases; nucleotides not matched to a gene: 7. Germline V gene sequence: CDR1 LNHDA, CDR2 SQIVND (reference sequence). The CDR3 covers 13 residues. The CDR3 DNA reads TGTGCCAGTAGTGGGGGGACAGCCTATGAAGCTTTCTTT. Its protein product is CASSGGTAYEAFF.

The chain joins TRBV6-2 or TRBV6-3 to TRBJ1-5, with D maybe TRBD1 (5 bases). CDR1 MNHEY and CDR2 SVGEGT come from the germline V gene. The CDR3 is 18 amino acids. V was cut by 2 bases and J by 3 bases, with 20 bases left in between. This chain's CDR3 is CASSYTILQVSANQPQHF. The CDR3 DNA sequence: TGTGCCAGCAGTTACACCATCCTACAGGTGTCGGCCAATCAGCCCCAGCATTTT.

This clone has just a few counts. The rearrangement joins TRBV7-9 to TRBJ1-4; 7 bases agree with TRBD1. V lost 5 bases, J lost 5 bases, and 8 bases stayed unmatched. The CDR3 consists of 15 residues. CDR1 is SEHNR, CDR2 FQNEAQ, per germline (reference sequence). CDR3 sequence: CASSQGTVQNEKLFF. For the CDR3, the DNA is TGTGCCAGCAGCCAAGGGACAGTCCAGAATGAAAAACTGTTTTTT.

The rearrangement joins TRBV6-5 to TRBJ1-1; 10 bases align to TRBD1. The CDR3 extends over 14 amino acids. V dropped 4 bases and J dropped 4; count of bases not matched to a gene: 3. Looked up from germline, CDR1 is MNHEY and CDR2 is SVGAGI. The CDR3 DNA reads TGTGCCAGCAGTTCTGACAGGGGGCTCACTGAAGCTTTCTTT. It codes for CASSSDRGLTEAFF.

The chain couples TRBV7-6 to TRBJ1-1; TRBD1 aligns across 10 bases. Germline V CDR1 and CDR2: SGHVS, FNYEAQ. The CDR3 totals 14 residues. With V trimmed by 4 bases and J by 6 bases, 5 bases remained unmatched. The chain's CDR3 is CASSYQDRGPEAFF. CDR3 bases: TGTGCCAGCAGCTACCAAGACAGGGGGCCTGAAGCTTTCTTT.

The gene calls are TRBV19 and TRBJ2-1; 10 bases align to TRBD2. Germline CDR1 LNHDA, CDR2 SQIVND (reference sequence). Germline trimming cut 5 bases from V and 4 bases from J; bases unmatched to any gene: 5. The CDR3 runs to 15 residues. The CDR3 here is CASSPGTSDYNEQFF. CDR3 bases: TGTGCCAGTAGTCCCGGGACTAGCGATTACAATGAGCAGTTCTTC.

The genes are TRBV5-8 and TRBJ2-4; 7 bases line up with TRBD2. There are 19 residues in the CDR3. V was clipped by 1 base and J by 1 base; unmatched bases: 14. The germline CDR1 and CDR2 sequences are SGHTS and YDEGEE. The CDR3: CASSLFRGVLLFAKNIQYF. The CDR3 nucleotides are TGTGCCAGCAGCTTGTTTCGGGGGGTCCTTCTTTTCGCCAAAAACATTCAGTACTTC.